The 4 T cell receptor beta chains presented below share a single source sample, sequenced in a study of blood T cells in healthy people across ages (dated by TCRdb to the mid-2010s). Libraries were made using 5' RACE. The sample was run on an Illumina HiSeq 2500. A second PCR of about 7 to 12 cycles was performed with a sample-barcoded 5' primer and a J-beta primer mix. Through fastp at Q25 and MiXCR, TCRdb rebuilt clones from the public reads, retaining in-frame beta chains. Every distinct CDR3 protein forms one entry, paired with its most common genes and DNA. This sample comprises more than 750,000 distinct CDR3 sequences, 25% to 35% of them detected only once. Of the sample, more than 8.5% falls within the top ten clones. This sample was also put to use in a study of T cells of mothers and their children.

Sequenced sample: blood. The receptor set was obtained from a woman between 40 and 55 years old in good health.

This clonotype showed up just a few times. The chain's CDR3 is CASSFTGTTATEAFF. The CDR3 region has the DNA TGTGCCAGCAGCTTTACCGGGACGACGGCCACTGAAGCTTTCTTT. The chain employs TRBV5-5 and TRBJ1-1; perhaps TRBD1 as D (5 bases). Trimming removed 2 bases from V and 4 bases from J, with 15 bases in between. There are 15 residues in the CDR3. Germline V gives CDR1 SGHKS, CDR2 YYEKEE (reference sequence).

In its sample, this clonotype was seen a few times. The chain links TRBV7-8 to TRBJ1-4; D is possibly TRBD1 (6 bases). The V gene lost 5 bases and the J gene lost 3 bases, with 10 bases spanning the gap. This CDR3 has 14 residues. CDR1 is SGHVS, CDR2 FQNEAQ, per germline. CDR3 nucleotide sequence: TGTGCCAGCAGCCCTCGGACAGCTAATGAAAAACTGTTTTTT. Encoded protein: CASSPRTANEKLFF.

This clonotype showed up just a few times. A single base separates this from a much larger clone, so it may be a read error. The rearrangement joins TRBV6-1 to TRBJ2-5, with TRBD2 identical over 9 bases. The CDR3 covers 14 residues. The germline V gene encodes CDR1 MNHNS and CDR2 SASEGT. Trimming cost V 4 bases and J 7 bases; bases outside gene matches: 7. The CDR3 is CASSAGTSKGTQYF. The CDR3 bases are TGTGCCAGCAGTGCCGGGACTAGCAAAGGGACCCAGTACTTC.

The J gene is TRBJ1-5, the V gene TRBV19; D is possibly TRBD1 (6 bases). Germline-derived CDR1 and CDR2 are LNHDA and SQIVND (reference sequence). Trimming took 6 bases from V and 0 from J, leaving 15 bases between them. This CDR3 contains 16 residues. CDR3 DNA: TGTGCCAGTAGGGATCAAACAGGGATTAGCAATCAGCCCCAGCATTTT. Protein sequence: CASRDQTGISNQPQHF.